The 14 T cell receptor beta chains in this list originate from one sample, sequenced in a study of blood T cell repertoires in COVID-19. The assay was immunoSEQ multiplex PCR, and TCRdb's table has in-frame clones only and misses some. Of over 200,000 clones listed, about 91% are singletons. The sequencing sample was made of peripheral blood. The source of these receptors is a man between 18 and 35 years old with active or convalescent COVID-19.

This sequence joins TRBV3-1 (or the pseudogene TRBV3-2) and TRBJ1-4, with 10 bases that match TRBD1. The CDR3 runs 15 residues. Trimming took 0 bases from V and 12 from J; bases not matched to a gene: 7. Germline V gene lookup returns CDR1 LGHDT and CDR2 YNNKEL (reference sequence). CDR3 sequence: CASSQDGDRGRQLFF. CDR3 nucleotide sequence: TGTGCCAGCAGCCAAGACGGGGACAGGGGCAGGCAACTGTTTTTT.

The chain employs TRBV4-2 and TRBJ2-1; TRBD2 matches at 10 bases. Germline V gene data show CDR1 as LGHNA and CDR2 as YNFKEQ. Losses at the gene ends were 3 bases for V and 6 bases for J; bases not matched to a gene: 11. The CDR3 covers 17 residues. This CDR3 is CASSHSAGGPGSNEQFF. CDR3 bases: TGTGCCAGCAGCCATTCAGCGGGAGGGCCAGGTAGCAATGAGCAGTTCTTC.

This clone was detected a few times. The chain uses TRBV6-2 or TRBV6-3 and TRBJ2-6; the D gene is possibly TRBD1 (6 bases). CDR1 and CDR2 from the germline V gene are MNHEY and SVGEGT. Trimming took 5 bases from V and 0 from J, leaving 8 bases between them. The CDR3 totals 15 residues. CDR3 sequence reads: CASSADSSGANVLTF. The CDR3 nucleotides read TGTGCCAGCAGTGCGGACAGCTCTGGGGCCAACGTCCTGACTTTC.

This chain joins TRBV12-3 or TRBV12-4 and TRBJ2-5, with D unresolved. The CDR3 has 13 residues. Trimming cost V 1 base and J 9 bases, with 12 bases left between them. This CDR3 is CASSLDTSRPQYF. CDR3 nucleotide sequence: TGTGCCAGCAGTTTAGACACGTCACGTCCCCAGTACTTC.

CDR3 amino acids: CAWSVSASGAYEQYF. For the CDR3, the DNA is TGTGCCTGGAGTGTTTCCGCTAGCGGAGCCTACGAGCAGTACTTC. The rearrangement joins TRBV30 to TRBJ2-7; 7 bases fit TRBD2. Germline V gene lookup returns CDR1 GTSNPN and CDR2 SVGIG (reference sequence). The CDR3 loop spans 15 amino acids. J lost 2 bases, V lost 0 bases, and 7 bases had no gene match.

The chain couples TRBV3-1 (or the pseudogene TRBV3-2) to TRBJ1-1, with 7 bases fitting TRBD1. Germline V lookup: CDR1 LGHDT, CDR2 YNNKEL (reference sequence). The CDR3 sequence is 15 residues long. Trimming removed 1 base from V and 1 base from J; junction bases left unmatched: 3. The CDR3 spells CASSQAHRGNTEAFF. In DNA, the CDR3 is TGTGCCAGCAGCCAAGCCCACAGGGGGAACACTGAAGCTTTCTTT.

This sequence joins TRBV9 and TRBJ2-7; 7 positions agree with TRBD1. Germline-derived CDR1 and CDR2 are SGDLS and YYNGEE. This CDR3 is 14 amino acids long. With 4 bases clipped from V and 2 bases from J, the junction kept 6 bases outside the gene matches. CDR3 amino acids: CASSTDRDTYEQYF. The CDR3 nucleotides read TGTGCCAGCAGCACCGACAGGGACACCTACGAGCAGTACTTC.

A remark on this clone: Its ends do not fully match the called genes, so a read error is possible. CDR3 residues: CASSLGLSRRAETQYF. The DNA of the CDR3 is TGTGCTAGCAGCTTAGGATTATCTCGGCGGGCGGAGACCCAGTACTTC. The chain joins TRBV7-7 to TRBJ2-5; possible D gene TRBD2, 5 bases. CDR1 is SSHAT, CDR2 FNYEAQ, per germline (reference sequence). This CDR3 contains 16 residues.

DNA of the CDR3: TGTGCCAGCAGTTTCGACGGGACTACAGAGTATTTT. This translates into CASSFDGTTEYF. The J gene is TRBJ2-3, the V gene TRBV12-3 or TRBV12-4; 7 nucleotides line up with TRBD2. V lost 3 bases to trimming and J lost 13 bases; unmatched junction nucleotides: 7. CDR3 length: 12 amino acids.

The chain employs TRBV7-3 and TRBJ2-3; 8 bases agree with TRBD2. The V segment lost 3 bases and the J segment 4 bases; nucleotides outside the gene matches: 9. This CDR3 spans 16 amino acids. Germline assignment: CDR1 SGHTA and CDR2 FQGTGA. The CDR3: CASSLGGGRWADTQYF. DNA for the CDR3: TGTGCCAGCAGCTTGGGAGGCGGGAGGTGGGCAGATACGCAGTATTTT.

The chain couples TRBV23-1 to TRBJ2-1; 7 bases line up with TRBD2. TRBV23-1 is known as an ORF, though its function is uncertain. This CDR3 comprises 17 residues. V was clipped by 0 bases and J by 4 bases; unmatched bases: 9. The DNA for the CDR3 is TGCGCCAGCAGTCAATCGGACAAGGGACTACAGTACAATGAGCAGTTCTTC. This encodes CASSQSDKGLQYNEQFF.

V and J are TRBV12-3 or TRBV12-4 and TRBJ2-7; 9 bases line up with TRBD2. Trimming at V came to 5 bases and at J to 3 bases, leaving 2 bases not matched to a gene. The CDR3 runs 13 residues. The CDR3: CASSQTSGYEQYF. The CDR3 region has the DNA TGTGCCAGCAGTCAGACTAGCGGCTACGAGCAGTACTTC.

The CDR3 DNA follows: TGTGCCAGCAGCTTCACAGCGGGAGGGCGCGATGAGCAGTTCTTC. As protein: CASSFTAGGRDEQFF. The chain recombines TRBV5-6 with TRBJ2-1, with 10 bases matching TRBD2. CDR3 size: 15 residues. Germline CDR1 and CDR2: SGHDT and YYEEEE. The J segment lost 8 bases and the V segment lost 2 bases, leaving 7 bases of the junction unmatched.

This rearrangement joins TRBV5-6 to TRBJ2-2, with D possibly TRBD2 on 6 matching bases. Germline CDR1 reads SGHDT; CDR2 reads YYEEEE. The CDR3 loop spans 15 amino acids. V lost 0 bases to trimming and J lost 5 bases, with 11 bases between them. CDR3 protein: CASSLERGITGELFF. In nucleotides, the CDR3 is TGTGCCAGCAGCTTGGAACGGGGGATAACCGGGGAGCTGTTTTTT.